This T cell receptor (beta chain) was observed in a study of T-cell reconstitution after alpha-beta-depleted transplantation in children. Researchers prepared the TCRbeta library using unique molecular identifiers, the study reports. TCRdb ran MiXCR on the PCR reads and lists one entry per CDR3 protein. The sample comprises 250,000 to 350,000 distinct CDR3 sequences, approximately 9.8% of which are singletons, and around a tenth rests with the top ten. The ends were cut back, 7 bases at V and 3 bases at J, with 16 bases in the middle. Germline V gene lookup returns CDR1 LNHDA and CDR2 SQIVND (reference sequence). CDR3 length equals 15 residues. This clonotype was observed a handful of times.

The chain links TRBV19 to TRBJ2-1; D unclear. The sequence was collected from a human donor who donated a stem cell graft to a child with SCID. The source was PBMCs from the stem cell graft donor, collected from the stem cell graft. CDR3 sequence reads: CASTPFVSNYNEQFF. Written as DNA, the CDR3 is TGTGCCAGTACCCCTTTCGTTAGCAACTACAATGAGCAGTTCTTC.